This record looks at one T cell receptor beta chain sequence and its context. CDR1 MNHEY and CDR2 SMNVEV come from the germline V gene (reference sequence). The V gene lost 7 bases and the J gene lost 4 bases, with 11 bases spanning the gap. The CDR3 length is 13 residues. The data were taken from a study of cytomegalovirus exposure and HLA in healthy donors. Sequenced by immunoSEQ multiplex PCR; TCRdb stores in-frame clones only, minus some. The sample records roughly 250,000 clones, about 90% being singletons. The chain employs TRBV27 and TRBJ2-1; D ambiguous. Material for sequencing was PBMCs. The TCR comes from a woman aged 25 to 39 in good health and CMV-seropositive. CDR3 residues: CASTPNTYNEQFF. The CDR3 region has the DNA TGTGCCAGCACCCCAAATACATACAATGAGCAGTTCTTC.